Below are 26 T cell receptor beta chains sequenced from a single sample in a study of blood T cell repertoires in COVID-19. The protocol was immunoSEQ multiplex PCR, while the TCRdb copy is restricted to in-frame clones and leaves out a portion. The data contain roughly 140,000 clones, about 80% of them singletons. The material sequenced was peripheral blood. The receptors originated from a human donor in a cohort sampled during active COVID-19.

Comment on this clone: At one of its ends the junction is not consistent with the germline gene, which may arise from a read error. The V and J genes are TRBV5-5 and TRBJ2-5; the D gene is possibly TRBD1 (5 bases). The V gene's germline CDR1 is SGHKS and CDR2 YYEKEE (reference sequence). The CDR3 is 12 residues long. The CDR3 here is CASSLAAGSVNF. The DNA for the CDR3 is TGTGCCAGCAGCTTGGCGGCAGGGTCGGTGAACTTC.

This chain uses TRBV28 with TRBJ2-3; 7 positions match TRBD2. V shed 7 bases, J shed 2 bases, and the junction held 3 bases outside the gene matches. CDR3 size: 13 residues. The germline CDR1 and CDR2 sequences are MDHEN and SYDVKM. The CDR3 DNA reads TGTGCCAGCACGCGGGGGTTCACAGATACGCAGTATTTT. Encoded protein: CASTRGFTDTQYF.

This clone was detected a few times. The rearrangement links TRBV18 to TRBJ1-3, with D uncertain. The CDR3 loop spans 15 amino acids. CDR1 and CDR2 from the germline V gene are KGHSH and LQKENI. V shed 8 bases and J shed 0 bases, with 14 bases lying between them. The CDR3 protein is CASTDTQNSGNTIYF. CDR3 sequence (DNA): TGTGCCAGCACTGACACACAGAACTCTGGAAACACCATATATTTT.

This rearrangement joins TRBV3-1 (or the pseudogene TRBV3-2) to TRBJ2-7; 11 bases fit TRBD2. The length of the CDR3 is 16 residues. J gave up 5 bases and V 3 bases, and 9 bases lay outside the gene matches. CDR1 is LGHDT and CDR2 is YNNKEL in the germline V gene (reference sequence). CDR3 nucleotides: TGTGCCAGCAGCCAGGTTAGCGGGGGGGCCACCAACGAGCAGTACTTC. Translating it yields CASSQVSGGATNEQYF.

V and J are TRBV23-1 and TRBJ2-7; 7 nucleotides align to TRBD1. TRBV23-1 is reported as an ORF; its role is uncertain. CDR3 size: 14 residues. J gave up 2 bases and V 4 bases, and 5 bases lay outside the gene matches. CDR3 residues: CASSPRDRPYEQYF. As DNA, the CDR3 is TGCGCCAGCAGTCCCCGGGACAGACCCTACGAGCAGTACTTC.

The chain uses TRBV5-4 and TRBJ2-3; 9 bases map to TRBD2. Trimming cost V 2 bases and J 0 bases; bases outside gene matches: 4. The CDR3 sequence is 16 residues long. Germline loops: CDR1 SGHNT, CDR2 YYREEE (reference sequence). DNA for the CDR3: TGTGCCAGCAGCTTCAGGCTAGCGGGGAGCACAGATACGCAGTATTTT. Its translation: CASSFRLAGSTDTQYF. Variable domain in full (rest from reference TRBV5-4 and TRBJ2-3): ETGVTQSPTHLIKTRGQQVTLRCSSQSGHNTVSWYQQALGQGPQFIFQYYREEENGRGNFPPRFSGLQFPNYSSELNVNALELDDSALYLCASSFRLAGSTDTQYFGPGTRLTVL.

This chain uses TRBV20-1 with TRBJ2-5; 9 positions agree with TRBD2. J gave up 2 bases and V 3 bases, and 4 bases lay outside the gene matches. CDR1 is DFQATT and CDR2 is SNEGSKA in the germline V gene (reference sequence). The CDR3 is 14 residues long. Written as DNA, the CDR3 is TGCAGTGCTAGTAGCGGGGGACTTCAAGAGACCCAGTACTTC. Amino acids: CSASSGGLQETQYF.

V usage is TRBV6-4 and J usage is TRBJ2-1; 9 bases are shared with TRBD1. With V trimmed by 6 bases and J by 3 bases, 9 bases remained unmatched. The CDR3 sequence is 16 residues long. CDR1 is MRHNA, CDR2 SNTAGT, per germline. CDR3 bases: TGTGCCAGCAGCCCCCTTGACAGGGGGGACTACAATGAGCAGTTCTTC. Amino acids: CASSPLDRGDYNEQFF.

V gene TRBV7-9 combines with J gene TRBJ1-1; the match to TRBD1 covers 8 bases. This CDR3 has 16 residues. CDR1 is SEHNR and CDR2 is FQNEAQ in the germline V gene (reference sequence). After removal of 5 bases from V and 6 bases from J, the junction contained 14 bases not matched to a gene. In nucleotides, the CDR3 is TGTGCCAGCAGCCGGACATACCAGGGGGCTCTCGCTGAAGCTTTCTTT. Its translation: CASSRTYQGALAEAFF.

The rearrangement uses TRBV9 and TRBJ1-2; 7 bases align to TRBD1. This CDR3 contains 17 residues. Germline V gene lookup returns CDR1 SGDLS and CDR2 YYNGEE. J was trimmed by 8 bases and V by 3 bases; bases with no gene match: 19. The CDR3 sequence is CASSAKGAREGAQGYTF. The CDR3 bases are TGTGCCAGCAGCGCTAAAGGGGCACGGGAGGGGGCGCAGGGCTACACCTTC. The variable domain in full, completed from reference TRBV9 and TRBJ1-2, reads DSGVTQTPKHLITATGQRVTLRCSPRSGDLSVYWYQQSLDQGLQFLIQYYNGEERAKGNILERFSAQQFPDLHSELNLSSLELGDSALYFCASSAKGAREGAQGYTFGSGTRLTVV.

This chain connects TRBV7-3 to TRBJ2-7; 11 bases fit TRBD2. The CDR3 consists of 16 residues. The germline V gene encodes CDR1 SGHTA and CDR2 FQGTGA. Losses at the gene ends were 5 bases for V and 0 bases for J; bases not matched to a gene: 6. The CDR3 is CASSSPSGGTSYEQYF. In DNA form, the CDR3 reads TGTGCCAGCAGCAGTCCTAGCGGGGGGACCTCCTACGAGCAGTACTTC.

J is TRBJ2-7 and V is TRBV18; 12 bases agree with TRBD2. This CDR3 has 15 residues. V shed 5 bases and J 2 bases; nucleotides not matched to a gene: 4. The germline V gene encodes CDR1 KGHSH and CDR2 LQKENI. The CDR3 reads CASSETSGGAYEQYF. The CDR3 coding sequence is TGTGCCAGCTCAGAGACTAGCGGGGGAGCCTACGAGCAGTACTTC.

The rearrangement uses TRBV2 and TRBJ1-2, with a weak D call TRBD1 (6 bases). This CDR3 comprises 15 residues. Germline loops: CDR1 SNHLY, CDR2 FYNNEI. V was cut by 4 bases and J by 4 bases, with 16 bases left in between. CDR3 region: CASSGGRGNGYGYTF. CDR3 in DNA: TGTGCCAGCAGTGGGGGCAGGGGAAACGGCTATGGCTACACCTTC. Based on the CDR3 plus reference TRBV2 and TRBJ1-2, the full variable domain is EPEVTQTPSHQVTQMGQEVILRCVPISNHLYFYWYRQILGQKVEFLVSFYNNEISEKSEIFDDQFSVERPDGSNFTLKIRSTKLEDSAMYFCASSGGRGNGYGYTFGSGTRLTVV.

This chain links TRBV7-9 with TRBJ1-1; the match to TRBD1 covers 7 bases. Per germline, CDR1 SEHNR and CDR2 FQNEAQ (reference sequence). V lost 7 bases to trimming and J lost 2 bases; unmatched junction nucleotides: 7. The CDR3 runs 14 residues. The CDR3 is CASKKGTDNTEAFF. The CDR3 nucleotides are TGTGCCAGCAAGAAGGGGACAGATAACACTGAAGCTTTCTTT.

This sequence joins TRBV2 and TRBJ2-1; TRBD2 is a possible D gene (5 bases). In germline, CDR1 is SNHLY, CDR2 FYNNEI. V was clipped by 5 bases and J by 5 bases, with 16 bases between them. The CDR3 length is 15 residues. This CDR3 is CASSPPSRADNEQFF. CDR3 sequence (DNA): TGTGCCAGCAGTCCTCCGTCGCGGGCTGACAATGAGCAGTTCTTC.

The J gene is TRBJ2-5, the V gene TRBV6-6; 7 nucleotides match TRBD1. Germline loops: CDR1 MNHNY, CDR2 SVGAGI (reference sequence). CDR3 length: 14 amino acids. V was clipped by 6 bases and J by 5 bases; unmatched bases: 9. The CDR3 DNA sequence: TGTGCCAGCAGACCAACAGGGGTCGGGGAGACCCAGTACTTC. This codes for CASRPTGVGETQYF.

The chain couples TRBV2 to TRBJ2-3; unclear D gene. This CDR3 comprises 11 residues. CDR1 is SNHLY, CDR2 FYNNEI, per germline. Trimming stripped 8 bases from V and 4 bases from J, with 7 bases between. The CDR3 protein is CASAIADTQYF. In DNA, the CDR3 is TGTGCCAGCGCGATCGCAGATACGCAGTATTTT.

This clone was observed once. The chain uses TRBV27 and TRBJ1-2; D remains unclear. The V and J ends lost 7 bases and 1 base respectively, with 22 bases between them. Germline V lookup: CDR1 MNHEY, CDR2 SMNVEV (reference sequence). The length of the CDR3 is 17 residues. In nucleotides, the CDR3 is TGTGCCAGCAAGGAGGCAAAAGGGCAGTCATATAACTATGGCTACACCTTC. This gives the protein CASKEAKGQSYNYGYTF.

The chain combines TRBV19 with TRBJ2-2; 7 positions match TRBD2. J gave up 2 bases and V 5 bases, and 5 bases lay outside the gene matches. Per germline, CDR1 LNHDA and CDR2 SQIVND (reference sequence). The CDR3 sequence is 15 residues long. CDR3 coding DNA: TGTGCCAGTAGTCTCGCGGGGGTTAACACCGGGGAGCTGTTTTTT. Translating gives CASSLAGVNTGELFF.

This chain joins TRBV19 and TRBJ2-3; 15 nucleotides line up with TRBD2. The germline CDR1 and CDR2 sequences are LNHDA and SQIVND (reference sequence). Trimming cost V 3 bases and J 6 bases; bases outside gene matches: 13. The CDR3 runs to 19 residues. CDR3: CASSIEGRGLAGGLDTQYF. CDR3 nucleotides: TGTGCCAGTAGTATCGAGGGGAGAGGACTAGCGGGGGGGTTGGATACGCAGTATTTT.

The chain joins TRBV19 to TRBJ1-6; D unclear. Trimming removed 7 bases from V and 5 bases from J, with 12 bases in between. Germline V CDR1 and CDR2: LNHDA, SQIVND (reference sequence). The CDR3 length is 14 residues. CDR3 protein: CASNSGWNNSPLHF. In DNA, the CDR3 is TGTGCCAGTAATTCGGGATGGAATAATTCACCCCTCCACTTT.

The chain recombines TRBV29-1 with TRBJ1-4; D ambiguous. Germline V gives CDR1 SQVTM, CDR2 ANQGSEA. V was cut by 5 bases and J by 3 bases, with 7 bases left in between. The CDR3 has 12 residues. The CDR3 here is CSVRRANEKLFF. In nucleotides, the CDR3 is TGCAGCGTTAGGAGGGCTAATGAAAAACTGTTTTTT.

In this sample, this clone turned up once. The chain is built from TRBV19 and TRBJ1-5; 8 nucleotides match TRBD1. Trimming cost V 5 bases and J 6 bases; bases outside gene matches: 6. The CDR3 runs 14 residues. Germline V CDR1 and CDR2: LNHDA, SQIVND (reference sequence). CDR3 loop: CASSPQTGAQPQHF. The CDR3 DNA reads TGTGCCAGTAGTCCTCAGACAGGGGCTCAGCCCCAGCATTTT.

The chain recombines TRBV23-1 with TRBJ2-5; unclear D gene. TRBV23-1 qualifies as an ORF whose function is uncertain. The V end was cut by 0 bases, the J end by 4 bases, with 3 bases between. The length of the CDR3 is 12 residues. CDR3 sequence: CASSQSRETQYF. The CDR3 DNA sequence: TGCGCCAGCAGTCAATCGCGAGAGACCCAGTACTTC.

V gene TRBV6-5 combines with J gene TRBJ1-6; 7 bases are a match to TRBD1. Germline V lookup: CDR1 MNHEY, CDR2 SVGAGI. The CDR3 spans 14 residues. Germline trimming cut 6 bases from V and 7 bases from J; bases unmatched to any gene: 6. CDR3 amino acids: CASRTGRGNSPLHF. CDR3 DNA sequence: TGTGCCAGCAGGACGGGCAGGGGGAATTCACCCCTCCACTTT.

This chain joins TRBV2 and TRBJ2-7; 8 nucleotides match TRBD1. Germline V gene sequence: CDR1 SNHLY, CDR2 FYNNEI. V was clipped by 5 bases and J by 7 bases; unmatched bases: 10. The CDR3 extends over 14 amino acids. CDR3 nucleotide sequence: TGTGCCAGCAGTAGACAGGGGCCCGGGTCGGAGCAGTACTTC. This codes for CASSRQGPGSEQYF.